The present TCR beta chain was sequenced within a study of neurological immune-mediated disorders. MiXCR, run by TCRdb on the 5' RACE reads, gives a single entry per CDR3 protein. The table includes tens of thousands of distinct CDR3 sequences, approximately 12% detected once. With V trimmed by 7 bases and J by 3 bases, 10 bases remained unmatched. The CDR3 spans 14 residues. The germline CDR1 and CDR2 sequences are DFQATT and SNEGSKA (reference sequence). The time point is: longitudinal time-point 1 (baseline). V and J are TRBV20-1 and TRBJ2-3; TRBD1 aligns across 7 bases. Material for sequencing was PBMCs. The receptor's source is a male donor with HTLV-1-associated myelopathy (HAM/TSP). The CDR3 DNA follows: TGCAGTGGTAGGCAGGGGGACCGTACAGATACGCAGTATTTT. Amino acids: CSGRQGDRTDTQYF.